This passage covers 3 T cell receptor beta chains from one sample sequenced in a study of T cell responses to AZD1222 COVID-19 vaccine. Here immunoSEQ multiplex PCR was the method, and the copy in TCRdb shows in-frame clones only, minus some. In the table there are 95,000 to 150,000 clones, around 91% of which are singletons. The input for sequencing was peripheral blood, taken on day 0 of AZD1222 vaccination. The receptors originated from an adult in good health.

The chain recombines TRBV7-9 with TRBJ1-5; 8 nucleotides agree with TRBD1. CDR1 and CDR2 (germline): SEHNR, FQNEAQ (reference sequence). Trimming cost V 1 base and J 1 base; bases outside gene matches: 9. This CDR3 has 18 amino acids. CDR3 amino acids: CASSLGGQGARSNQPQHF. The CDR3 DNA reads TGTGCCAGCAGCTTAGGGGGCCAGGGGGCACGGAGCAATCAGCCCCAGCATTTT. The variable domain in full, with the rest retrieved from reference TRBV7-9 and TRBJ1-5, is DTGVSQNPRHKITKRGQNVTFRCDPISEHNRLYWYRQTLGQGPEFLTYFQNEAQLEKSRLLSDRFSAERPKGSFSTLEIQRTEQGDSAMYLCASSLGGQGARSNQPQHFGDGTRLSIL.

The V gene is TRBV24-1, the J gene TRBJ2-2; the D gene could be TRBD1 or TRBD2 (5 bases each). Germline V CDR1 and CDR2: KGHDR, SFDVKD. With 8 bases removed from V and 6 bases from J, the gap between germline ends came to 15 bases. This CDR3 spans 14 amino acids. As DNA, the CDR3 is TGTGCCACCACCGGGACCCCAGGTCCCGGGGAGCTGTTTTTT. It codes for CATTGTPGPGELFF.

The V gene is TRBV4-2, the J gene TRBJ2-2; 14 nucleotides line up with TRBD2. Germline V gives CDR1 LGHNA, CDR2 YNFKEQ. The CDR3 has 19 amino acids. With V trimmed by 1 base and J by 6 bases, 10 bases remained unmatched. This chain's CDR3 is CASSQGVGTSGRNAGELFF. CDR3 nucleotide sequence: TGTGCCAGCAGCCAAGGCGTAGGGACTAGCGGGAGAAACGCCGGGGAGCTGTTTTTT.